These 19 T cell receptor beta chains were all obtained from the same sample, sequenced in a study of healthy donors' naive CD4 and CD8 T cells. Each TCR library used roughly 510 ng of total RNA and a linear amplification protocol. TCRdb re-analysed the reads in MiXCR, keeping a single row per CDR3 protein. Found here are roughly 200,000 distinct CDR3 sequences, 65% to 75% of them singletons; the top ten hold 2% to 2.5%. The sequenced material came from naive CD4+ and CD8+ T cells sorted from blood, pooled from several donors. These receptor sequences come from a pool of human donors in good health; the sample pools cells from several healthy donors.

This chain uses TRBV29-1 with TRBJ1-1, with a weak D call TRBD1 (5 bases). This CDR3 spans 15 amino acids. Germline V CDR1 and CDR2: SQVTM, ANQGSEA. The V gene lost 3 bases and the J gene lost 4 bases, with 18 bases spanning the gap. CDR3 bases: TGCAGCGTTGATGGGGGGTCGGGGTTGACCACTGAAGCTTTCTTT. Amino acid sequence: CSVDGGSGLTTEAFF.

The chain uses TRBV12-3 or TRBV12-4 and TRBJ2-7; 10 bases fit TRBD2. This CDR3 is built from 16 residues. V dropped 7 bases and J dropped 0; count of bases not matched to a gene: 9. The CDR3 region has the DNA TGTGCCAGCACACCAGGACTAGCGGAGGCCTCCTACGAGCAGTACTTC. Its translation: CASTPGLAEASYEQYF.

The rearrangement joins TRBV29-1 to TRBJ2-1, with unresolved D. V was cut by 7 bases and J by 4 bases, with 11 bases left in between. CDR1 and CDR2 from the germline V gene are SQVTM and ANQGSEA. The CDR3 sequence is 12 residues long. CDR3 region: CSAPSGYNEQFF. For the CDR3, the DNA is TGCAGCGCCCCATCCGGGTACAATGAGCAGTTCTTC.

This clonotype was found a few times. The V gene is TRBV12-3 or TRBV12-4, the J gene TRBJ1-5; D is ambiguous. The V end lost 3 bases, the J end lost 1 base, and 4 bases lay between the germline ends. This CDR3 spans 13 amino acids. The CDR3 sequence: CASSFNSNQPQHF. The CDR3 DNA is TGTGCCAGCAGTTTTAACAGCAATCAGCCCCAGCATTTT.

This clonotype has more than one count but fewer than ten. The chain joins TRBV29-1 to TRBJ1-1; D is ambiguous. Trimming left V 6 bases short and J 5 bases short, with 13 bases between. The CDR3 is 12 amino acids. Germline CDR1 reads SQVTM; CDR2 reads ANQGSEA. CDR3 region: CSVGHPGTEAFF. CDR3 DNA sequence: TGCAGCGTGGGCCACCCGGGGACTGAAGCTTTCTTT.

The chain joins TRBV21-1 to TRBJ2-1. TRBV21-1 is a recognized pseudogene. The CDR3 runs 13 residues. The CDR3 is CASLHVAESEQFF. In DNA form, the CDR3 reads TGTGCCAGCCTCCATGTAGCTGAAAGTGAGCAGTTCTTC.

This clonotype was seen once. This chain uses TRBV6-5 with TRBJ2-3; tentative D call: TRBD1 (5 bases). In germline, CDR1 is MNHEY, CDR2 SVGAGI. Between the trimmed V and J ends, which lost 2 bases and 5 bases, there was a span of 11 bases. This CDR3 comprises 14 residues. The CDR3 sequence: CASSYDSPEDTQYF. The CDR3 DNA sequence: TGTGCCAGCAGTTACGACAGTCCGGAAGATACGCAGTATTTT.

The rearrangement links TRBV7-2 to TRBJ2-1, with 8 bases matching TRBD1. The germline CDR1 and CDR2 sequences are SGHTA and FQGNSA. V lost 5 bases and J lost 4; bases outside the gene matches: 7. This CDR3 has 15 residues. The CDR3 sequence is CASSLGQGLYNEQFF. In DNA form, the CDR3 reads TGTGCCAGCAGCCTAGGACAGGGTTTGTACAATGAGCAGTTCTTC.

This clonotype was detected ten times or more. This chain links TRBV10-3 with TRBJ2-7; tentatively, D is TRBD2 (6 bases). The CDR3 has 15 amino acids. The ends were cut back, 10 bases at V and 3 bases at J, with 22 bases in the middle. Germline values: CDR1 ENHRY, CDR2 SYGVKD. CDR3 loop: CATMGSGLQSYEQYV. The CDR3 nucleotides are TGTGCCACCATGGGCTCGGGACTCCAAAGCTACGAGCAGTACGTC.

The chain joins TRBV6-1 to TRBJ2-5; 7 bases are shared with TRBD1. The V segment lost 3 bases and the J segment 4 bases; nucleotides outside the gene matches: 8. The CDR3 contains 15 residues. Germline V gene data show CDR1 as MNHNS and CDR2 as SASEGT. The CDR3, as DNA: TGTGCCAGCAGTGATTTGGACAGGAAGAGAGAGACCCAGTACTTC. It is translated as CASSDLDRKRETQYF.

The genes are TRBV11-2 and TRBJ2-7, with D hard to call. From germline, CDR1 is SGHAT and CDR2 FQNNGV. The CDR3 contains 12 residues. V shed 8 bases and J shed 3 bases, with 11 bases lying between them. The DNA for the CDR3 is TGTGCCAGCTCTGGATTCCTCTACGAGCAGTACTTC. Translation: CASSGFLYEQYF.

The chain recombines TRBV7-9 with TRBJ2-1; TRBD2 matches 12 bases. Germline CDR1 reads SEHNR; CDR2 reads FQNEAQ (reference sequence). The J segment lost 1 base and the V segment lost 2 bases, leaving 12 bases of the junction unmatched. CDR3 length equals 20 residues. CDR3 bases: TGTGCCAGCAGCTTAACCGCTAGCGGGAGGGACGGACGATCCTACAATGAGCAGTTCTTC. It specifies CASSLTASGRDGRSYNEQFF.

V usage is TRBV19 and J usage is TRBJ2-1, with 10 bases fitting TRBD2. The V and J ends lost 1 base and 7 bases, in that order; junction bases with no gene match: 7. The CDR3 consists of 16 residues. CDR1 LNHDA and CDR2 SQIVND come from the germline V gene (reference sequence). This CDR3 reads CASSIGGGSGRNEQFF. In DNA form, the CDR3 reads TGTGCCAGTAGTATAGGTGGTGGTAGCGGGAGGAATGAGCAGTTCTTC.

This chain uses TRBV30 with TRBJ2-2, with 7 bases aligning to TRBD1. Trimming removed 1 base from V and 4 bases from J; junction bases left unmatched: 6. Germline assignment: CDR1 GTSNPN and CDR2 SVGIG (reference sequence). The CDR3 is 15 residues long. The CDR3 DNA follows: TGTGCCTGGAGTGGGGGACAGTCGGTCACCGGGGAGCTGTTTTTT. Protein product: CAWSGGQSVTGELFF.

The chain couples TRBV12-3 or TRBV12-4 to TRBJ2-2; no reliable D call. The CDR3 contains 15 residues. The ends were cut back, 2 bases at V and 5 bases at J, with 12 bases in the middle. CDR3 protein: CASSLSHPRTGELFF. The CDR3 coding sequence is TGTGCCAGCAGTTTAAGTCATCCGAGGACCGGGGAGCTGTTTTTT.

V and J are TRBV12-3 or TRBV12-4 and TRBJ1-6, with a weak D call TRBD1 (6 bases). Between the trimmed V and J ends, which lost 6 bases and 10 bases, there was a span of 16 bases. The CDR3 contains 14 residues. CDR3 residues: CASSPTGFGSPLHF. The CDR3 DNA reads TGTGCCAGCAGCCCGACAGGTTTCGGATCACCCCTCCACTTT.

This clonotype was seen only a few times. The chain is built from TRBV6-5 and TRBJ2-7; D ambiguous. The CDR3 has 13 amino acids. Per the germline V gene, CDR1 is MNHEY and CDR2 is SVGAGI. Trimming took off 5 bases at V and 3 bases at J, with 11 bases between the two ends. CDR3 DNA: TGTGCCAGCAGTCACCTAGGCAACTACGAGCAGTACTTC. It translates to CASSHLGNYEQYF.

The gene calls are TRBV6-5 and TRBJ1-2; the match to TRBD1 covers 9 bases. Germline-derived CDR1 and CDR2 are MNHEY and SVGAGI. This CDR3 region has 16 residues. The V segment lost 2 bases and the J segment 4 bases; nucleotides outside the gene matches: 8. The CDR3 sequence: CASSYGQTGGGYGYTF. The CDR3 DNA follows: TGTGCCAGCAGTTACGGGCAGACAGGGGGAGGCTATGGCTACACCTTC.

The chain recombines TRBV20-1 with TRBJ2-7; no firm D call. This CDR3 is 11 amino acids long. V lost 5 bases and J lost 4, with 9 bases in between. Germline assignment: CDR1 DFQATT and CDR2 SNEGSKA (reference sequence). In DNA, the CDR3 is TGCAGTGCTGTGACGGATTACGAGCAGTACTTC. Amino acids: CSAVTDYEQYF.